This TCR beta chain is drawn from a study of blood T cell repertoires in COVID-19. Across the whole study: Sites across the United States, Italy and Spain contributed samples from acute and convalescent COVID-19. T cells, B-cell-depleted T cells, or PBMCs provided the cDNA or gDNA that served as material.

In the authors' workflow: Using reference gene primer amplification, nucleated cell counts were estimated. Some clones are missing from TCRdb's copy, which holds only in-frame ones; the method was immunoSEQ multiplex PCR. From that table come the V and J calls and clone size; the DNA was used to work out D and trimming. Seen here are a few hundred thousand clones, around 83% observed once, and the top ten hold approximately 7%. About this clone itself: The same CDR3 is also encoded by other DNA sequences in this sample.

Deletions cut 3 bases from V and 4 bases from J, with 9 bases between. The CDR3 length is 13 residues. The TCR was taken from a woman in her forties or fifties with acute or convalescent COVID-19. Sample: peripheral blood. The V gene is TRBV12-3 or TRBV12-4, the J gene TRBJ1-1; a possible D gene is TRBD1 (5 bases). CDR3 sequence: CASSFGGSTEAFF. The DNA of the CDR3 is TGTGCCAGCAGTTTCGGGGGGAGCACTGAAGCTTTCTTT.